This T cell receptor beta chain was observed in a study of technical replicates of blood from a few donors. Some clones are missing from TCRdb's copy, which holds only in-frame ones; the method was immunoSEQ multiplex PCR. The data show fewer than 90,000 clones, 93% seen once. Trimming took 0 bases from V and 6 from J; bases not matched to a gene: 7. The CDR3 loop spans 17 amino acids. Germline V gives CDR1 SGHRS, CDR2 YFSETQ. The sample taken for sequencing was T cells isolated from PBMCs. The chain employs TRBV5-1 and TRBJ2-7; 15 bases map to TRBD2. The receptor was isolated from a human donor in good health. The CDR3 here is CASSLGTSGGGFREQYF. The DNA of the CDR3 is TGCGCCAGCAGCTTGGGGACTAGCGGGGGGGGTTTTCGCGAGCAGTACTTC. The whole variable domain, filled in from reference TRBV5-1 and TRBJ2-7, reads KAGVTQTPRYLIKTRGQQVTLSCSPISGHRSVSWYQQTPGQGLQFLFEYFSETQRNKGNFPGRFSGRQFSNSRSEMNVSTLELGDSALYLCASSLGTSGGGFREQYFGPGTRLTVT.